This is a list of T cell receptor beta chains from one sample in a study of blood T cells in healthy people across ages. TCRdb ran MiXCR on the 5' RACE reads and lists one entry per CDR3 protein. The sample shows roughly 500,000 distinct CDR3 sequences, approximately 25% of them seen only once. This sample also appeared in a second study, on T cells of mothers and their children.

Sequences were obtained from blood. The receptors come from a boy younger than 18 in good health. CDR3s include the opening cysteine and the closing phenylalanine or tryptophan. The order of the fields is V gene, CDR3 protein.

v_call: TRBV29-1; cdr3_aa: CSVGGLRDRDYNEQFF
v_call: TRBV28; cdr3_aa: CASSFSRDRGADTQYF
v_call: TRBV28; cdr3_aa: CANSSDQYEQYF
v_call: TRBV7-2; cdr3_aa: CASSSWSGLNTGELFF
v_call: TRBV5-5; cdr3_aa: CASSLGLQGAYEQYF
v_call: TRBV28; cdr3_aa: CASSASGPSYNEQFF
v_call: TRBV10-3; cdr3_aa: CAISGDREGTEAFF
v_call: TRBV5-1; cdr3_aa: CASSLGDSNEQFF
v_call: TRBV4-1; cdr3_aa: CASSQGQANSYGYTF
v_call: TRBV29-1; cdr3_aa: CSATRTGNEKLFF
v_call: TRBV5-1; cdr3_aa: CASTGQGAKNIQYF
v_call: TRBV3-1; cdr3_aa: CASSQDSSTTPLHF
v_call: TRBV29-1; cdr3_aa: CSVEGGAGELFF
v_call: TRBV21-1; cdr3_aa: CASRGKETQYF
v_call: TRBV7-3; cdr3_aa: CASSLNIQDQQFF
v_call: TRBV20-1; cdr3_aa: CSAPRGRHPYEQYF
v_call: TRBV10-3; cdr3_aa: CAIRGASGSPLHF
v_call: TRBV21-1; cdr3_aa: CASCLGLTNEKLFF
v_call: TRBV6-5; cdr3_aa: CASSQPGTRYNEQFF
v_call: TRBV5-1; cdr3_aa: CASSLEGTGGARGNTIYF
v_call: TRBV20-1; cdr3_aa: CSARDAGGHQETQYF
v_call: TRBV18; cdr3_aa: CASSQTGGASDIQYF
v_call: TRBV7-9; cdr3_aa: CASSLVGGRPSEQYF
v_call: TRBV6-4; cdr3_aa: CASSVQAIRDTGELFF
v_call: TRBV20-1; cdr3_aa: CSASTGGALSNQPQHF
v_call: TRBV27; cdr3_aa: CASSPLDTNNEQFF
v_call: TRBV7-9; cdr3_aa: CASSYGDLEKLFF
v_call: TRBV28; cdr3_aa: CASSNRDRGPMLSYEQYF
v_call: TRBV20-1; cdr3_aa: CSARDPGGGDEQFF
v_call: TRBV5-1; cdr3_aa: CASSPQGQGETQYF
v_call: TRBV7-2; cdr3_aa: CASSPRDRTGLLDQPQHF
v_call: TRBV9; cdr3_aa: CASSVVGTSAEQYF
v_call: TRBV6-6; cdr3_aa: CASSHLGGNTIYF
v_call: TRBV28; cdr3_aa: CASRKTGGRTDTQYF
v_call: TRBV12-3/TRBV12-4; cdr3_aa: CASSFGGGYTF
v_call: TRBV5-6; cdr3_aa: CASRRGQGRLNYGYTF
v_call: TRBV4-3; cdr3_aa: CASSQEGGTDSTDTQYF
v_call: TRBV11-2; cdr3_aa: CASSWKGQSNEQFF
v_call: TRBV7-2; cdr3_aa: CASSLSRDQPQHF
v_call: TRBV7-3; cdr3_aa: CASSCGGTRRPRYKLFF
v_call: TRBV28; cdr3_aa: CASSSGAGGYNEQFF
v_call: TRBV24-1; cdr3_aa: CATTQGYEQFF
v_call: TRBV4-1; cdr3_aa: CASSQPRDNLNTEAFF
v_call: TRBV20-1; cdr3_aa: CSASPTGGTDTQYF
v_call: TRBV20-1; cdr3_aa: CSASFTASVRQYF
v_call: TRBV6-2/TRBV6-3; cdr3_aa: CASSYSGQGRTDTQYF
v_call: TRBV29-1; cdr3_aa: CSGTSLHLNTEAFF
v_call: TRBV5-1; cdr3_aa: CASSLTSGEVCEQYF
v_call: TRBV19; cdr3_aa: CASRSGAGELFF
v_call: TRBV9; cdr3_aa: CASSASLGGNYGYTF
v_call: TRBV7-2; cdr3_aa: CASSLVGALEQYF